This TCR beta chain derives from a study of regulatory T cells in long-lasting Graves disease. A few counts support this clonotype. The antigen is undetermined. Trimming removed 1 base from V and 2 bases from J, with 15 bases in between. Germline V gene sequence: CDR1 KGHSH, CDR2 LQKENI. The CDR3 consists of 16 residues. CDR3-region Arm-PCR and iRepertoire HTBI primers produced the TCR beta libraries. TCRdb analysed the multiplex PCR reads with MiXCR anew, one entry per CDR3 protein. This sample has roughly 450,000 distinct CDR3 sequences, with less than 25% found just once. Study conclusions and caveats: The persistent group shared 3,000 or so public clonotypes, more than the approximately 1,000 shared by new patients.

Sample time point: persistent/refractory GD, antithyroid drugs over 5 years with positive TRAb. Isolated PBMC RNA provided the starting material for the TCR library. A roughly 8.6-milliliter sample of peripheral blood was drawn into EDTA tubes. This receptor was taken from a female donor with Graves disease. The material sequenced was peripheral blood mononuclear cells (PBMCs), taken when the disease was refractory, from a patient treated with antithyroid drugs. The chain uses TRBV18 and TRBJ2-7, with D perhaps TRBD1 (5 bases). The CDR3 spells CASSPLRGSVPYEQYF. CDR3 DNA: TGTGCCAGCTCACCACTTAGGGGTTCCGTTCCCTACGAGCAGTACTTC. The entire variable domain, with the rest obtained from reference TRBV18 and TRBJ2-7, is as follows: NAGVMQNPRHLVRRRGQEARLRCSPMKGHSHVYWYRQLPEEGLKFMVYLQKENIIDESGMPKERFSAEFPKEGPSILRIQQVVRGDSAAYFCASSPLRGSVPYEQYFGPGTRLTVT.